The text below deals with one T cell receptor (beta chain). Its antigen is unknown. The record originates from a study of cytomegalovirus exposure and HLA in healthy donors. The primer mix had 60 Vbeta and 13 Jbeta primers. The data were produced by immunoSEQ multiplex PCR, yet TCRdb's version contains in-frame clones alone and is incomplete. The top ten hold around 0.54% of the sample, which has roughly 130,000 clones, approximately 91% seen once. Study observations and caveats: Follow-up analysis later connected one missense variant in DCLRE1C with trimming of TCR beta V- and J-genes. Per a prior analysis, the majority of TCR beta V segments were productive roughly 87% or roughly 30% of the time.

Germline trimming cut 6 bases from V and 1 base from J; bases unmatched to any gene: 19. This CDR3 spans 21 amino acids. Looked up from germline, CDR1 is WNHNN and CDR2 is SYGVQD (reference sequence). The sequence was collected from a middle-aged woman in good health and CMV-seronegative. The sequencing sample was made of PBMCs. The chain joins TRBV10-1 to TRBJ2-1; 12 bases line up with TRBD2. This chain's CDR3 is CASSYKTSGRPADGSYNEQFF. CDR3 nucleotides: TGCGCCAGCAGCTACAAAACTAGCGGGAGGCCTGCCGACGGGTCCTACAATGAGCAGTTCTTC.